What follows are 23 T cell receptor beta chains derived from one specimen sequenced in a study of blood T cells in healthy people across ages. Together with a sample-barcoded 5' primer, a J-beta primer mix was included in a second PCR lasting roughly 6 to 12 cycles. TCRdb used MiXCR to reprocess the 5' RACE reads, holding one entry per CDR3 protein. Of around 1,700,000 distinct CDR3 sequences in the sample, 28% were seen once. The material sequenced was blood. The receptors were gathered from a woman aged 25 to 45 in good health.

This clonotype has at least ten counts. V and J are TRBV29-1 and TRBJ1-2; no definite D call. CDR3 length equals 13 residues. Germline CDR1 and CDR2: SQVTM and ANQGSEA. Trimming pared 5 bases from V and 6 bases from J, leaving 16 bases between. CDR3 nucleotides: TGCAGCGTTCTTAGGCGGGGAACGGATGGCTACACCTTC. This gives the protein CSVLRRGTDGYTF.

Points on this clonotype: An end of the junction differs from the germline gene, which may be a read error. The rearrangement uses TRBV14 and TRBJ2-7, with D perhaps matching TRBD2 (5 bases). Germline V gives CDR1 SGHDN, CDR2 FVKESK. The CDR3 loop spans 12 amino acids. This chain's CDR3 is CASSKEGYEQDF. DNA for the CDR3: TGTGCCAGCAGCAAAGAGGGTTACGAGCAGGACTTC.

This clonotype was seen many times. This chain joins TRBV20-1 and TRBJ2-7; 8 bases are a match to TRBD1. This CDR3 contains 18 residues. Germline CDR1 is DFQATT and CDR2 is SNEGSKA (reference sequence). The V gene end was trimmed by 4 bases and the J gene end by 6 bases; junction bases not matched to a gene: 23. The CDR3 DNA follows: TGCAGTGCTATTTCCAGGGACAGGACCACAACAATGCCCCCCGAGCAGTACTTC. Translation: CSAISRDRTTTMPPEQYF.

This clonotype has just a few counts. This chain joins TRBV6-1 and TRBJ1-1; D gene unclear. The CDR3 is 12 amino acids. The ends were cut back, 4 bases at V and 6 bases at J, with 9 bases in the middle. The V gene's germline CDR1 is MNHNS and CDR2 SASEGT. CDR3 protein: CASSALIPEAFF. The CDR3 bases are TGTGCCAGCAGTGCTTTGATCCCTGAAGCTTTCTTT.

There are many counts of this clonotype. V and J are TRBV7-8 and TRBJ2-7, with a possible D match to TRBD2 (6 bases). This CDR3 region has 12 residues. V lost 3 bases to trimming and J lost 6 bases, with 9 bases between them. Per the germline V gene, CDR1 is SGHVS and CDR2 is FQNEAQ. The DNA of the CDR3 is TGTGCCAGCAGCTTGGATAGCGGCGAGCAGTACTTC. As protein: CASSLDSGEQYF.

CDR3 loop: CASSEGRSEQFF. The DNA of the CDR3 is TGTGCCAGCAGTGAAGGGCGGAGTGAGCAGTTCTTC. The gene calls are TRBV2 and TRBJ2-1; D unresolved. With 1 base removed from V and 9 bases from J, the gap between germline ends came to 7 bases. The CDR3 is 12 residues long. CDR1 is SNHLY and CDR2 is FYNNEI in the germline V gene.

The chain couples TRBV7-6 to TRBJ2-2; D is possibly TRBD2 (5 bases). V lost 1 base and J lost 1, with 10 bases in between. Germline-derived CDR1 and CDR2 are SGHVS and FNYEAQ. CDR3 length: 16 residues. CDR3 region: CASSLVLAQNTGELFF. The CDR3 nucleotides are TGTGCCAGCAGCTTAGTGCTAGCACAGAACACCGGGGAGCTGTTTTTT.

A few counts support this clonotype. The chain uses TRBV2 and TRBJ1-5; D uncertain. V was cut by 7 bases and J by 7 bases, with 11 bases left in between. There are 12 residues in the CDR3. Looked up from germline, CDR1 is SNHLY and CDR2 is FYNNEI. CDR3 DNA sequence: TGTGCCAGCAATTCTGACGGCCAGCCCCAGCATTTT. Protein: CASNSDGQPQHF.

This chain's CDR3 is CASSLTGGYERYF. CDR3 nucleotide sequence: TGCGCCAGCAGCTTGACAGGGGGTTACGAGCGGTACTTC. This chain joins TRBV5-1 and TRBJ2-4; 8 nucleotides align to TRBD1. This CDR3 region has 13 residues. Germline loops: CDR1 SGHRS, CDR2 YFSETQ. J was trimmed by 15 bases and V by 1 base; bases with no gene match: 9. The complete variable domain, with remaining parts taken from reference TRBV5-1 and TRBJ2-4, reads KAGVTQTPRYLIKTRGQQVTLSCSPISGHRSVSWYQQTPGQGLQFLFEYFSETQRNKGNFPGRFSGRQFSNSRSEMNVSTLELGDSALYLCASSLTGGYERYFGAGTRLSVL.

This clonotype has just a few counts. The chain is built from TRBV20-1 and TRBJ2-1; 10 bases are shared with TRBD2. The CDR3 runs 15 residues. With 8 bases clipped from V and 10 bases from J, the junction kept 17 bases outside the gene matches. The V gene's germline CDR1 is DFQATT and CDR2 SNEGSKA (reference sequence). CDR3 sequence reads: CSPSAASGSSREQFF. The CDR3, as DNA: TGCAGTCCGAGCGCGGCTAGCGGGAGCTCTCGAGAGCAGTTCTTC.

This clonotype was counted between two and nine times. The DNA of the CDR3 is TGCAGTGCTAGCGGGACGAACCAAGAGACCCAGTACTTC. It translates to CSASGTNQETQYF. The genes are TRBV20-1 and TRBJ2-5, with D perhaps matching TRBD1 or TRBD2 (5 bases each). The V end was cut by 3 bases, the J end by 0 bases, with 8 bases between. In germline, CDR1 is DFQATT, CDR2 SNEGSKA (reference sequence). The CDR3 is made up of 13 amino acids.

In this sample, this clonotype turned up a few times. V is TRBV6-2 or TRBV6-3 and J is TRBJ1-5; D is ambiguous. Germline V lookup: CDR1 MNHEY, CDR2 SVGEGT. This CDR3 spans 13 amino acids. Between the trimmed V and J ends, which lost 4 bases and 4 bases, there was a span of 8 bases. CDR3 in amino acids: CASSLGKNQPQHF. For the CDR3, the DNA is TGTGCCAGCAGTTTAGGGAAAAATCAGCCCCAGCATTTT.

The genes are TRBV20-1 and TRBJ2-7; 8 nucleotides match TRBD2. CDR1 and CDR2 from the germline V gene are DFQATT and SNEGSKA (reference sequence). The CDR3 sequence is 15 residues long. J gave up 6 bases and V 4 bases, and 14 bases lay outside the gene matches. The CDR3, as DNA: TGCAGTGCTACTAATCCCGGGACTAGTCGATCCGAGCAGTACTTC. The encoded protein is CSATNPGTSRSEQYF.

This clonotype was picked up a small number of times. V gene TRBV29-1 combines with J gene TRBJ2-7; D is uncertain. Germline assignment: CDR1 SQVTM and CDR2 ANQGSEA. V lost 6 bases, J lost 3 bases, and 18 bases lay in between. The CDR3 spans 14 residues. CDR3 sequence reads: CSVLPQGKVYEQYF. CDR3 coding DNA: TGCAGCGTGCTCCCTCAAGGGAAGGTCTACGAGCAGTACTTC.

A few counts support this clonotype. The CDR3 sequence is CASSLRRTGGTDTQYF. The CDR3 nucleotides are TGTGCCAGCAGCTTAAGGCGCACCGGAGGCACAGATACGCAGTATTTT. This chain uses TRBV7-2 with TRBJ2-3; the D is unclear. CDR1 is SGHTA and CDR2 is FQGNSA in the germline V gene. CDR3 length equals 16 residues. Trimming pared 2 bases from V and 1 base from J, leaving 13 bases between.

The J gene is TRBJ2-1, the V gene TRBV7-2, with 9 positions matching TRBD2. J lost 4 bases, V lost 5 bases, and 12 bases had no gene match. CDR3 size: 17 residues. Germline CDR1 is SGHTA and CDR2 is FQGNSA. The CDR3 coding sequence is TGTGCCAGCAGCCTCAGGGGCCTAGCGGGGCTTTACAATGAGCAGTTCTTC. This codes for CASSLRGLAGLYNEQFF.

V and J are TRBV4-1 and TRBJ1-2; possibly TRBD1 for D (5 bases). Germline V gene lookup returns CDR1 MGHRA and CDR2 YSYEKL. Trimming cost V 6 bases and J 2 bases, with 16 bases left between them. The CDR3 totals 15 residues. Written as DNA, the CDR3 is TGCGCCAGCAGTCGCATCTGGCCAGGGAACTATGGCTACACCTTC. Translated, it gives CASSRIWPGNYGYTF.

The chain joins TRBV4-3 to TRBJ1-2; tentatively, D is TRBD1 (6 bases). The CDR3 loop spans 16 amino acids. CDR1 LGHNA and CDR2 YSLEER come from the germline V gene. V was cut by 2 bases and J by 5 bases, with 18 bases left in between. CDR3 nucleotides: TGCGCCAGCAGCCAAATCCTCAGGGGAGAATGGTATGGCTACACCTTC. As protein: CASSQILRGEWYGYTF.

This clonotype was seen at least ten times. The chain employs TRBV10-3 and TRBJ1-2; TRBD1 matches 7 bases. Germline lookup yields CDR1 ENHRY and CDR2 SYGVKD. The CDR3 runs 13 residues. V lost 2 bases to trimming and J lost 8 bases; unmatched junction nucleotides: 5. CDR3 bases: TGTGCCATCAGTGAGGAACAGGGGACGGGCTACACCTTC. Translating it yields CAISEEQGTGYTF.

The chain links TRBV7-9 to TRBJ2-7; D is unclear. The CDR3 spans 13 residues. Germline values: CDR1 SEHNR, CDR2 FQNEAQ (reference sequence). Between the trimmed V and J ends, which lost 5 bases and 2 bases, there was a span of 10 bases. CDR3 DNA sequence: TGTGCCAGCAGCCCTAAGGGTCCCTACGAGCAGTACTTC. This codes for CASSPKGPYEQYF.

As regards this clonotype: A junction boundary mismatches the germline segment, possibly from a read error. The CDR3 spells CASNLNRAEQYF. In nucleotides, the CDR3 is TGTGCCAGCAACTTGAACAGGGCCGAGCAGTACTTC. This rearrangement joins TRBV5-6 to TRBJ2-7; D might be TRBD1 (6 bases). Germline V gene lookup returns CDR1 SGHDT and CDR2 YYEEEE. The CDR3 sequence is 12 residues long.

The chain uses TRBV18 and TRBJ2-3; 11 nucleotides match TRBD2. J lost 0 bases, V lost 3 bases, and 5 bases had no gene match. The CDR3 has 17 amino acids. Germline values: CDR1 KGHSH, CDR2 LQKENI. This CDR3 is CASSPFGTSGSTDTQYF. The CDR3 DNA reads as TGTGCCAGCTCACCTTTCGGGACTAGCGGAAGCACAGATACGCAGTATTTT. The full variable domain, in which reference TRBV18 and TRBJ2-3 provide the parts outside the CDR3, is NAGVMQNPRHLVRRRGQEARLRCSPMKGHSHVYWYRQLPEEGLKFMVYLQKENIIDESGMPKERFSAEFPKEGPSILRIQQVVRGDSAAYFCASSPFGTSGSTDTQYFGPGTRLTVL.

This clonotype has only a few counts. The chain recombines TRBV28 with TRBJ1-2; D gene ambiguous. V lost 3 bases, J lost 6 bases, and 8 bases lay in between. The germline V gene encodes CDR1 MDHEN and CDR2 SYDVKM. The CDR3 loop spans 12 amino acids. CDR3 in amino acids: CASSFGDNGYTF. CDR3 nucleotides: TGTGCCAGCAGTTTTGGTGACAATGGCTACACCTTC.